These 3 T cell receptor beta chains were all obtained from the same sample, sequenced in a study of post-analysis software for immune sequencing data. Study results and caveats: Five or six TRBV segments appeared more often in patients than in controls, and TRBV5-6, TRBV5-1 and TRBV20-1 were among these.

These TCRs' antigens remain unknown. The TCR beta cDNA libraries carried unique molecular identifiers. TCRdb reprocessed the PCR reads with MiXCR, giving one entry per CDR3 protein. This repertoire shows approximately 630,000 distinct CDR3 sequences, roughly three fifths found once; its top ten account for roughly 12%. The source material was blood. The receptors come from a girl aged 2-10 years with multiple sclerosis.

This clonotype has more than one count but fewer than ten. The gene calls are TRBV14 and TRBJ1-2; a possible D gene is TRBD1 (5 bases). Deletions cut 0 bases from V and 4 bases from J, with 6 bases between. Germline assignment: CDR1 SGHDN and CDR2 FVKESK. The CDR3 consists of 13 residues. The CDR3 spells CASSQDRAYGYTF. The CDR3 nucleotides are TGTGCCAGCAGCCAAGACAGGGCCTATGGCTACACCTTC.

The CDR3 here is CASSLEGRWVDSYTF. CDR3 sequence (DNA): TGCGCCAGCAGCTTGGAGGGGAGGTGGGTCGATAGCTACACCTTC. The chain has TRBV5-1 and TRBJ1-2; maybe TRBD1 (5 bases). The germline gives CDR1 SGHRS, CDR2 YFSETQ. Trimming took 0 bases from V and 9 from J, leaving 18 bases between them. The CDR3 totals 15 residues.

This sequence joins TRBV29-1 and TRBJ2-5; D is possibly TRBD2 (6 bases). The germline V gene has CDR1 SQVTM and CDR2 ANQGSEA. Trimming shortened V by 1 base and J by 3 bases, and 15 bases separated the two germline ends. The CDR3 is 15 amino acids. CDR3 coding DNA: TGCAGCGTTGAAGGGGGCTGGGGGGTTGAAGAGACCCAGTACTTC. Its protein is CSVEGGWGVEETQYF.